These T cell receptor beta chains were read from a single sample in a study of cytomegalovirus exposure and HLA in healthy donors. Here immunoSEQ multiplex PCR was the method, and the copy in TCRdb shows in-frame clones only, minus some. This table holds 120,000 or so clones, about nine tenths found once. Sequenced sample: PBMCs. Receptors originate from a man younger than 35 in good health and CMV-seropositive. The CDR3 runs from the conserved cysteine through the conserved F or W. A D gene is named only where the DNA matches it firmly. Expanded clones get a size class; other rows say once, few or many, or leave the size out.

v_call	j_call	d_call	cdr3_length	clone_size	cdr3_nt	cdr3_aa
TRBV5-6	TRBJ2-3	TRBD1	15	.	TGTGCCAGCAGCTCCTACAGGGGTAACACAGATACGCAGTATTTT	CASSSYRGNTDTQYF
TRBV27	TRBJ1-1	TRBD1	13	.	TGTGCCAGCAGGCCCACAGGGGGGACTGAAGCTTTCTTT	CASRPTGGTEAFF
TRBV6-1	TRBJ2-7	.	14	.	TGTGCCAGCAAAATGGTAGGGGGCGGAGGGGAGCAGTACTTC	CASKMVGGGGEQYF
TRBV5-1	TRBJ1-5	.	15	.	TGCGCCAGCAGCCCCGGGGCGGGGAGCAATCAGCCCCAGCATTTT	CASSPGAGSNQPQHF
TRBV5-4	TRBJ2-1	TRBD2	19	.	TGTGCCAGCAGCTACAGACTAGCGGGGGGGCCGTTGGGGTACAATGAGCAGTTCTTC	CASSYRLAGGPLGYNEQFF
TRBV5-4	TRBJ1-5	.	15	.	TGTGCCAGCAGCTCAACCCCAGGGGTGGGACAGCCCCAGCATTTT	CASSSTPGVGQPQHF
TRBV28	TRBJ2-1	TRBD2	15	.	TGTGCCAGCACCCTGACTAGCGGGGTACTAAATGAGCAGTTCTTC	CASTLTSGVLNEQFF
TRBV28	TRBJ2-7	.	14	.	TGTGCCAGCAGTCCGACACGGGGGAACTACGAGCAGTACTTC	CASSPTRGNYEQYF
TRBV9	TRBJ1-4	TRBD1	17	.	TGTGCCAGCAGAGCAGGGGGCCCAGCTGCAACTAATGAAAAACTGTTTTTT	CASRAGGPAATNEKLFF
TRBV5-1	TRBJ2-3	.	14	once	TGCGCCAGCAGCTTGGCTGGAGGGACAGATACGCAGTATTTT	CASSLAGGTDTQYF
TRBV7-2	TRBJ1-5	TRBD1	17	.	TGTGCCAGCAGCTTAGCGCGATTGGGGGCAGGGGGTCAGCCCCAGCATTTT	CASSLARLGAGGQPQHF
TRBV5-1	TRBJ2-1	TRBD2	15	.	TGCGCCAGCAGCATCGGACTAGCGGATTACAATGAGCAGTTCTTC	CASSIGLADYNEQFF
TRBV10-1	TRBJ2-7	.	13	.	TGCGCCAGCAGTGAAAAAAGAAACAGCGAGCAGTACTTC	CASSEKRNSEQYF
TRBV28	TRBJ1-5	.	15	.	TGTGCCAGCAGTTTTAGACGGGGGGACAATCAGCCCCAGCATTTT	CASSFRRGDNQPQHF
TRBV27	TRBJ2-1	TRBD1	12	.	TGTGCCAGCAGCCACAGGGGAAATGAGCAGTTCTTC	CASSHRGNEQFF
TRBV20-1	TRBJ2-2	.	11	.	TGCAGTACTATCAGGGCCGGGGAGCTGTTTTTT	CSTIRAGELFF
TRBV28	TRBJ2-2	TRBD1	15	.	TGTGCCAGCAAGCTCCGGGACAGGGGGACCGGGGAGCTGTTTTTT	CASKLRDRGTGELFF
TRBV29-1	TRBJ2-1	.	11	.	TGCAGCGTTGAAAGGGGTCCCGAGCAGTTCTTC	CSVERGPEQFF
TRBV2	TRBJ1-3	.	16	.	TGTGCCAGCAGTGAAGATCCAGGGTTGGATGGAAACACCATATATTTT	CASSEDPGLDGNTIYF
TRBV28	TRBJ2-5	.	16	.	TGTGCCAGCAGTTTTTCCCACGAACAGTTCCAAGAGACCCAGTACTTC	CASSFSHEQFQETQYF
TRBV29-1	TRBJ2-3	TRBD2	16	.	TGCAGCGTTGACGGGGGGTTGTTGTCTAGCACAGATACGCAGTATTTT	CSVDGGLLSSTDTQYF
TRBV12-5	TRBJ1-5	.	11	.	TGTGCTAGTGGTCATGATCAGGCCCAGCATTTT	CASGHDQAQHF
TRBV11-3	TRBJ1-6	.	13	.	TGTGCCAGCAGCTTTAACAGGGATTCACCCCTCCACTTT	CASSFNRDSPLHF
TRBV5-4	TRBJ1-6	.	14	.	TGTGCCAGCACCTCCCCAGGGCTCGGTTCACCCCTCCACTTT	CASTSPGLGSPLHF
TRBV6-4	TRBJ1-2	TRBD1	16	.	TGTGCCAGCAGTGATAGTCCGACAGGGTTTCCGGGCGGCTACACCTTC	CASSDSPTGFPGGYTF
TRBV13	TRBJ1-1	.	14	.	TGTGCCAGCAGCCCTAGAATTATGAACACTGAAGCTTTCTTT	CASSPRIMNTEAFF
TRBV6-1	TRBJ1-2	.	13	few	TGTGCCAGCAGTGAACTAGCGGTCTATGGCTACACCTTC	CASSELAVYGYTF
TRBV2	TRBJ1-1	.	14	.	TGTGCCAGCCTGGGGAGGGCGAGGAGCACTGAAGCTTTCTTT	CASLGRARSTEAFF
TRBV7-9	TRBJ2-3	.	15	.	TGTGCCAGCAGACCCGCTATGAGTCTCACAGATACGCAGTATTTT	CASRPAMSLTDTQYF
TRBV2	TRBJ2-5	.	15	.	TGTGCCAGCAGTGATGATGGTGGGGCCCTAGGGACCCAGTACTTC	CASSDDGGALGTQYF
TRBV5-1	TRBJ1-5	.	15	.	TGCGCCAGCAGCGCAACAGGGAGATCAAATCAGCCCCAGCATTTT	CASSATGRSNQPQHF
TRBV6-5	TRBJ2-3	TRBD2	14	.	TGTGCCAGCAAGACCAGCGGGGTCACAGATACGCAGTATTTT	CASKTSGVTDTQYF
TRBV14	TRBJ1-6	.	14	.	TGTGCCAGCAGCCAAGGGCAGAAAAATTCACCCCTCCACTTT	CASSQGQKNSPLHF
TRBV6-5	TRBJ2-7	TRBD2	14	.	TGTGCCAGCAGTACGGGGGGTCCAACCTACGAGCAGTACTTC	CASSTGGPTYEQYF
TRBV13	TRBJ1-1	.	13	.	TGTGCCAGCAGCTTAGATTCCCCCGGGGTCCTGTTCTTT	CASSLDSPGVLFF
TRBV28	TRBJ2-5	.	16	.	TGTGCCAGCAGCCCGGCCAGCGGGTTGTACCAAGAGACCCAGTACTTC	CASSPASGLYQETQYF
TRBV7-9	TRBJ2-1	TRBD1	15	.	TGTGCCAGCAGCACCGGAAGACAGGGGGGGAATGAGCAGTTCTTC	CASSTGRQGGNEQFF
TRBV4-1	TRBJ1-6	.	14	few	TGCGCCAGCAGCCAACTAGGGGCAGGTTCACCCCTCCACTTT	CASSQLGAGSPLHF
TRBV5-4	TRBJ1-2	TRBD1	19	.	TGTGCCAGCAGTTATCGGCAGGGGGCTAAGATGGATTGGGTAAATGGCTACACCTTC	CASSYRQGAKMDWVNGYTF
TRBV29-1	TRBJ2-5	TRBD2	14	.	TGCAGCGTGGGACTAGCGGGGGGGCAAGAGACCCAGTACTTC	CSVGLAGGQETQYF
TRBV11-2	TRBJ2-2	.	12	.	TGTGCCAGCAGCCGAGAGACCGGGGAGCTGTTTTTT	CASSRETGELFF
TRBV7-6	TRBJ2-7	TRBD2	16	.	TGTGCCAGCAGCTTAGGAGCGGGGGGTACCTCCTACGAGCAGTACTTC	CASSLGAGGTSYEQYF
TRBV11-2	TRBJ1-3	.	14	.	TGTGCCAGCAGCTCCGGACTGATGGGAAACACCATATATTTT	CASSSGLMGNTIYF
TRBV7-2	TRBJ2-5	.	12	.	TGTGCCAGCAGCTTAGTCGGGGAGACCCAGTACTTC	CASSLVGETQYF